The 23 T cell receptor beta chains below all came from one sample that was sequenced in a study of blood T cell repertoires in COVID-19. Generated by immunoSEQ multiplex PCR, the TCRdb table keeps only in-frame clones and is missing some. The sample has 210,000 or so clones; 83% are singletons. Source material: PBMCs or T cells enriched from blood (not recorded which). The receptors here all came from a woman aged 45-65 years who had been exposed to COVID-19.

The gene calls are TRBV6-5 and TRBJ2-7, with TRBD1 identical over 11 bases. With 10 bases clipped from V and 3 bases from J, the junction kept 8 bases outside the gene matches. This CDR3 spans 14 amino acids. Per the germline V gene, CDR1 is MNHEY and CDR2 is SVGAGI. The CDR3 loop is CAITRTGGFYEQYF. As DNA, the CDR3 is TGTGCCATCACCCGGACAGGGGGCTTCTACGAGCAGTACTTC.

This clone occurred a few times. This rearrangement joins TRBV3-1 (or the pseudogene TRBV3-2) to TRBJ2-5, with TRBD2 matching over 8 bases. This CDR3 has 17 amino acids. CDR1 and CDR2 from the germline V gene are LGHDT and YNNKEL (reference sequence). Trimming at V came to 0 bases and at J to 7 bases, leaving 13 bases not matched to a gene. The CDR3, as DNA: TGTGCCAGCAGCCAAGAAGTGGGGGGACTAGTGGCGGTGACCCAGTACTTC. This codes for CASSQEVGGLVAVTQYF.

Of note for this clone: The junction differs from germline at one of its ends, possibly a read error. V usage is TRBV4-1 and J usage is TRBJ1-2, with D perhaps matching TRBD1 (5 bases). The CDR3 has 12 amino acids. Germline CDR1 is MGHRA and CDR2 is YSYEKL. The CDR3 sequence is CASSQDKYGHNF. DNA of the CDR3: TGCGCCAGCAGCCAAGATAAGTACGGACACAACTTC.

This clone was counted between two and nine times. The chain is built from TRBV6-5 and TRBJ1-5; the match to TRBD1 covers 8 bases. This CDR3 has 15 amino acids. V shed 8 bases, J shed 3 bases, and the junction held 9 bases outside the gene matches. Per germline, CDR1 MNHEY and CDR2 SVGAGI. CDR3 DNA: TGTGCCAGCCATCAGGAGACAGGGGCCAATCAGCCCCAGCATTTT. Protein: CASHQETGANQPQHF.

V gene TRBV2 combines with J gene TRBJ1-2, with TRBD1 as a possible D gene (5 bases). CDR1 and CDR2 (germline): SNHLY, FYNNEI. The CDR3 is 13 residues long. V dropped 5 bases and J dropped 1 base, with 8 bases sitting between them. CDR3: CASSLQDNYGYTF. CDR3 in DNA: TGTGCCAGCAGTCTACAGGATAACTATGGCTACACCTTC.

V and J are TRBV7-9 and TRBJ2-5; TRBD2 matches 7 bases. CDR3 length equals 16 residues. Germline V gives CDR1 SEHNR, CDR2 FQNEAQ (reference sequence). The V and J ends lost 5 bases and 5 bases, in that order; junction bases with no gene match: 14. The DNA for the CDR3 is TGTGCCAGCAGCCCCCCCCTTCGGGGGGATCGGGAGACCCAGTACTTC. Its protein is CASSPPLRGDRETQYF.

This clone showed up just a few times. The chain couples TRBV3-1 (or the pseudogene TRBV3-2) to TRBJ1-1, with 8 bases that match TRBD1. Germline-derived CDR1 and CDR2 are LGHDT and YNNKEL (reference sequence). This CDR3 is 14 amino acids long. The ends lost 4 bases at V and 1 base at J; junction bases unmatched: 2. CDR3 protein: CASSRGQGNTEAFF. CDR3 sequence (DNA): TGTGCCAGCAGCCGCGGACAGGGGAACACTGAAGCTTTCTTT.

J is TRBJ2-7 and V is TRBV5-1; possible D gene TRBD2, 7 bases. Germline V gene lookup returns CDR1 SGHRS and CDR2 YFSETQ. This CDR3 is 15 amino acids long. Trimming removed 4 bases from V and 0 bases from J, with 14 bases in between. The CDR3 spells CASSITGGSSYEQYF. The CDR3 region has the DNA TGCGCCAGCAGCATAACGGGGGGCAGCTCCTACGAGCAGTACTTC.

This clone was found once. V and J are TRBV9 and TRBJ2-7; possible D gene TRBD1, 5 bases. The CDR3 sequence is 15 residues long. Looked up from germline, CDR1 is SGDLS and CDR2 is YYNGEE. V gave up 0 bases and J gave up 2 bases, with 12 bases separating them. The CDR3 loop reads CASSVEPGLTYEQYF. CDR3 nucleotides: TGTGCCAGCAGCGTAGAGCCAGGGTTGACCTACGAGCAGTACTTC.

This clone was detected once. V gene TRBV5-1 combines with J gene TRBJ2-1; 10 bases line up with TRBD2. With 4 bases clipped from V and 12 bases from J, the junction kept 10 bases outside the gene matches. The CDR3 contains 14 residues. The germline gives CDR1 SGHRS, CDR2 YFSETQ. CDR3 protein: CASSGTTLAGGQFF. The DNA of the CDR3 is TGCGCCAGCAGCGGCACGACGTTAGCGGGGGGGCAGTTCTTC.

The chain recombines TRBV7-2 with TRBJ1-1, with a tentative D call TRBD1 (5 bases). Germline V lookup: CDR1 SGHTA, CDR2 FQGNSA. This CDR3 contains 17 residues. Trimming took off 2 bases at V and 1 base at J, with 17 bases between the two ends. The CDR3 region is CASSLLGLPSPNTEAFF. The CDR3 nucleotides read TGTGCCAGCAGCTTACTGGGACTTCCTTCGCCGAACACTGAAGCTTTCTTT.

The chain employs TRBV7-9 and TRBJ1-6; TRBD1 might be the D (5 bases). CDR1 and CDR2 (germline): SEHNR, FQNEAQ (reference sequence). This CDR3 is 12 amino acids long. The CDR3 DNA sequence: TGTGCTATCGGGGGATGGGATTCACCCCTCCACTTT. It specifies CAIGGWDSPLHF.

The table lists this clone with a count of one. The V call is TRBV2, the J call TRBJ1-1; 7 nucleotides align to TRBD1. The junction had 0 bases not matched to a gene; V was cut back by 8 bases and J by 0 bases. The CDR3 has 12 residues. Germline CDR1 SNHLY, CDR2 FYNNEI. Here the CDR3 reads CASDRVNTEAFF. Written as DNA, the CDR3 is TGTGCCAGCGACAGGGTGAACACTGAAGCTTTCTTT. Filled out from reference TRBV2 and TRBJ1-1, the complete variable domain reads EPEVTQTPSHQVTQMGQEVILRCVPISNHLYFYWYRQILGQKVEFLVSFYNNEISEKSEIFDDQFSVERPDGSNFTLKIRSTKLEDSAMYFCASDRVNTEAFFGQGTRLTVV.

The CDR3 spells CASSTGTANTGELFF. For the CDR3, the DNA is TGCGCCAGCAGCACCGGGACAGCGAACACCGGGGAGCTGTTTTTT. The gene calls are TRBV5-1 and TRBJ2-2; TRBD1 matches at 7 bases. The CDR3 totals 15 residues. J lost 0 bases, V lost 4 bases, and 3 bases had no gene match. Germline CDR1 and CDR2: SGHRS and YFSETQ.

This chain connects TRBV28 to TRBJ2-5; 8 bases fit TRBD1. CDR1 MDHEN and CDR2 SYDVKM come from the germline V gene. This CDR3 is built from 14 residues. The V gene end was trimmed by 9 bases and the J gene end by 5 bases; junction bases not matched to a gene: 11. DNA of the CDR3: TGTGCCAGTAACACAGGGGGTCGATTGGAGACCCAGTACTTC. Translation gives CASNTGGRLETQYF.

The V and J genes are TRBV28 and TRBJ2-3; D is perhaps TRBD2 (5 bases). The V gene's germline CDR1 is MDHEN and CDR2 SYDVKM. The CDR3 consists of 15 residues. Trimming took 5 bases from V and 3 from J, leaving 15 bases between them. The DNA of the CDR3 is TGTGCCAGCAGTGAAGAGGGCAAGAGAACAGATACGCAGTATTTT. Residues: CASSEEGKRTDTQYF.

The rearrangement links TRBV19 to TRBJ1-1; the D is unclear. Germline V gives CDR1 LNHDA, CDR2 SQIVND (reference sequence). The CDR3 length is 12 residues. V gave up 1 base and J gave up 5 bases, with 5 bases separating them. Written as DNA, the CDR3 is TGTGCCAGTAGTATAGCGGGAACTGAAGCTTTCTTT. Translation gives CASSIAGTEAFF. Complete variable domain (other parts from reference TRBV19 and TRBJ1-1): DGGITQSPKYLFRKEGQNVTLSCEQNLNHDAMYWYRQDPGQGLRLIYYSQIVNDFQKGDIAEGYSVSREKKESFPLTVTSAQKNPTAFYLCASSIAGTEAFFGQGTRLTVV.

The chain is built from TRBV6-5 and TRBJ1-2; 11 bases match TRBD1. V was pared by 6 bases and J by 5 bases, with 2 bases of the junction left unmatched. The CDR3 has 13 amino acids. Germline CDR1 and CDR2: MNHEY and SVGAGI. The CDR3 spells CASRGQGAYGYTF. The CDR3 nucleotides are TGTGCCAGCAGAGGACAGGGGGCGTATGGCTACACCTTC.

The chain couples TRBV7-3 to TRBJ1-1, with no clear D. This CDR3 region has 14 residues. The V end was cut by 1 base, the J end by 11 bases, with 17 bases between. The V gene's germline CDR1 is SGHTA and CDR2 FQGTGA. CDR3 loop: CASSLNGVSGSAFF. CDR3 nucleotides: TGTGCCAGCAGCTTAAATGGTGTTTCGGGGTCGGCTTTCTTT.

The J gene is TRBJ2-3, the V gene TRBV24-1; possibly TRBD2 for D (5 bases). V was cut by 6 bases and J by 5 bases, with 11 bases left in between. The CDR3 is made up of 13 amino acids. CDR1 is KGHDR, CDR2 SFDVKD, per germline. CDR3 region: CATSRPSGDTQYF. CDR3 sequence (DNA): TGTGCCACCAGTCGCCCCAGCGGAGATACGCAGTATTTT.

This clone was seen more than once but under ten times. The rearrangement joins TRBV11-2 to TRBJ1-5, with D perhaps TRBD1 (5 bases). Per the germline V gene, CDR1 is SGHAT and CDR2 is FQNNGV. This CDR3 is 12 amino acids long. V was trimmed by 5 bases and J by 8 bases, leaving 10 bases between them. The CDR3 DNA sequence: TGTGCCAGCAGCCATCAAGGGGAGCCCCAGCATTTT. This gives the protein CASSHQGEPQHF.

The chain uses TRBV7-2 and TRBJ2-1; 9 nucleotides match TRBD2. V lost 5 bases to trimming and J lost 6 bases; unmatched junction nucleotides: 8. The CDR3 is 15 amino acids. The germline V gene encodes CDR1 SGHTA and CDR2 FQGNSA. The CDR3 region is CASSPGGGVVNEQFF. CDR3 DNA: TGTGCCAGCAGCCCCGGCGGGGGGGTAGTCAATGAGCAGTTCTTC.

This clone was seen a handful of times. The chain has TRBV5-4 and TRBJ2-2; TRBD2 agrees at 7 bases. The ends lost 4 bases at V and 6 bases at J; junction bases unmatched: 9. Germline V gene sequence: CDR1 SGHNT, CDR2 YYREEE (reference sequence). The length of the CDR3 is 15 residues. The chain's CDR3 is CASSAPTLAPGELFF. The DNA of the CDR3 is TGTGCCAGCAGCGCCCCTACACTAGCGCCCGGGGAGCTGTTTTTT.